This T cell receptor (beta chain) was profiled in a study of T cells in Graves' hyperthyroidism and ophthalmopathy. Study in general: Prior to any treatment, at the point of initial diagnosis, peripheral blood was collected.

The blood sample predates any ophthalmopathy symptoms, coming from first hyperthyroidism diagnosis. PBMCs were derived from around 10 ml fresh peripheral blood. Template material for amplifying TCR beta CDR3 regions consisted of RNA transcripts. When the TCR CDR3 underwent first-round RT-PCR, the HTBI primer set was used. From the multiplex PCR reads, TCRdb called clonotypes with MiXCR, one entry per CDR3 protein. This sample has more than 550,000 distinct CDR3 sequences, with roughly a sixth found just once. Germline assignment: CDR1 LNHDA and CDR2 SQIVND (reference sequence). The V gene lost 4 bases and the J gene lost 3 bases, with 3 bases spanning the gap. The CDR3 consists of 12 residues.

The clonotype comes from a woman in her 50s with Graves' hyperthyroidism that later progressed to Graves' ophthalmopathy. Sequences were obtained from blood. This chain links TRBV19 with TRBJ2-2; D is ambiguous. The CDR3 region is CASSKHTGELFF. The CDR3 coding sequence is TGTGCCAGTAGTAAACACACCGGGGAGCTGTTTTTT.